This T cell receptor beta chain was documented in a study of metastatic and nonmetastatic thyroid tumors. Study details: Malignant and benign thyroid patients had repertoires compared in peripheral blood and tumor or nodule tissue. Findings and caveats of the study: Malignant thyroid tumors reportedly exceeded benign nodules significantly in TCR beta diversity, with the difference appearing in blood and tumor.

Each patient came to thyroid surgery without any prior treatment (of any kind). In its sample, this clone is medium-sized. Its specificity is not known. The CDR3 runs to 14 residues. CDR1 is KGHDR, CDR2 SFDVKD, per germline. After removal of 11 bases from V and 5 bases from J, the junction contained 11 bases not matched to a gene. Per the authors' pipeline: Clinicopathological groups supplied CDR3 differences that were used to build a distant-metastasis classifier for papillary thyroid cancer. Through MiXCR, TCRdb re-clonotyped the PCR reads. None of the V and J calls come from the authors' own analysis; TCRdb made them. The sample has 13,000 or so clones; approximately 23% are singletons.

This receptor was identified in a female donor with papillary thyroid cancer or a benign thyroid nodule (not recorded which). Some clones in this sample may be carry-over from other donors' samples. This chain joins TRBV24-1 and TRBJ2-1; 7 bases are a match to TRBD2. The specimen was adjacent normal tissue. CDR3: CAIRGGSKDNEQFF. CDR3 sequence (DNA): TGTGCCATCAGAGGCGGGAGTAAGGACAATGAGCAGTTCTTC.